The 19 T cell receptor beta chains below were found in one sample sequenced in a study of tumor-infiltrating lymphocytes in primary liver carcinoma. Reverse transcription of roughly 0.5 ug total RNA with a constant-region primer produced TCR beta cDNA. For TCR beta, libraries were produced by three nested multiplex PCR rounds using slightly modified ARM-PCR. Primers for the first two PCR rounds were TRBV1-TRBV30 forward primers and a C-beta reverse primer (roughly 10 cycles per round). TCRdb reprocessed the multiplex PCR reads via MiXCR and lists one record per CDR3 protein. The sample shows hundreds of thousands of distinct CDR3 sequences, nearly 60% of them seen only once. The blood RNA (from unsorted whole blood) was obtained, and germline DNA was also extracted. The sequencing sample was made of peripheral blood. The receptor source for this set is a woman aged 30 to 39 with primary liver carcinoma and hepatitis B virus infection.

About this clonotype: An end of the junction differs from the germline gene, which may be a read error. The chain employs TRBV4-1 and TRBJ1-4; TRBD1 agrees at 8 bases. The CDR3 runs 16 residues. The germline CDR1 and CDR2 sequences are MGHRA and YSYEKL. The CDR3 sequence: CASSQEFRDRIEKLFF. The CDR3 DNA sequence: TGCGCCAGCAGCCAAGAGTTTCGGGACAGGATTGAAAAGCTGTTTTTT.

J is TRBJ1-1 and V is TRBV7-8; possibly TRBD1 for D (5 bases). The V end was cut by 2 bases, the J end by 10 bases, with 20 bases between. The germline CDR1 and CDR2 sequences are SGHVS and FQNEAQ. The CDR3 sequence is 15 residues long. The CDR3 coding sequence is TGTGCCAGCAGCTTAATGTCCCCAGGTCGGGGCGGAGCTTTCTTT. The encoded protein is CASSLMSPGRGGAFF.

This clonotype is medium-sized in the sample. V is TRBV11-3 and J is TRBJ2-7; TRBD1 matches 8 bases. Germline V gives CDR1 SGHNT, CDR2 YENEEA. This CDR3 contains 15 residues. After removal of 3 bases from V and 2 bases from J, the junction contained 6 bases not matched to a gene. In DNA, the CDR3 is TGTGCCAGCAGCTTCGGGACAGGTACAACCTACGAGCAGTACTTC. It yields the protein CASSFGTGTTYEQYF.

In the case of this clonotype: This sequence may be a read error, since a much larger clone differs from it by one base. The chain's CDR3 is CASSQEALAVHNEQFF. As DNA, the CDR3 is TGCGCCAGCAGCCAAGAGGCACTAGCGGTTCACAATGAGCAGTTCTTC. The chain combines TRBV4-3 with TRBJ2-1; 8 bases fit TRBD2. Germline assignment: CDR1 LGHNA and CDR2 YSLEER. Losses at the gene ends were 0 bases for V and 5 bases for J; bases not matched to a gene: 6. The length of the CDR3 is 16 residues.

Note on this clonotype: One junction end does not reproduce the germline sequence, and a read error may be involved. The CDR3 loop reads CAGSLDQGVSKTEAFF. CDR3 sequence (DNA): TGTGCCGGCAGCTTAGATCAGGGGGTATCGAAAACAGAAGCTTTCTTT. The chain recombines TRBV11-3 with TRBJ1-1; TRBD1 agrees at 7 bases. This CDR3 has 16 residues. Germline CDR1 reads SGHNT; CDR2 reads YENEEA.

Remarks on this clonotype: Because the CDR3 is missing its conserved closing phenylalanine or tryptophan, this is likely a read error. The J gene is TRBJ1-1, the V gene TRBV6-2 or TRBV6-3, with D hard to call. The CDR3 runs to 15 residues. The V end was cut by 7 bases, the J end by 6 bases, with 21 bases between. Germline-derived CDR1 and CDR2 are MNHEY and SVGEGT. CDR3 sequence: CASIPLGEKYAEAFL. In nucleotides, the CDR3 is TGTGCCAGCATCCCCCTTGGGGAAAAATACGCTGAAGCTTTCCTT.

V and J are TRBV6-2 or TRBV6-3 and TRBJ1-5; D gene uncertain. Trimming took off 3 bases at V and 4 bases at J, with 16 bases between the two ends. Germline V CDR1 and CDR2: MNHEY, SVGEGT. The CDR3 is 16 amino acids. The CDR3 region is CASSYSGGISNQPQHF. The CDR3, as DNA: TGTGCCAGCAGTTATTCGGGAGGGATAAGTAATCAGCCCCAGCATTTT.

In the case of this clonotype: A read error may account for a junction end that differs from germline. The rearrangement links TRBV12-3 or TRBV12-4 to TRBJ2-7; no definite D call. This CDR3 is built from 11 residues. The CDR3 spells CAISLRGEQYF. The CDR3 DNA is TGTGCCATCAGTTTACGAGGCGAGCAGTACTTC.

The chain employs TRBV19 and TRBJ2-7; D is undetermined. The germline gives CDR1 LNHDA, CDR2 SQIVND (reference sequence). This CDR3 region has 14 residues. Trimming left V 9 bases short and J 2 bases short, with 17 bases between. The chain's CDR3 is CASSPRRSTYEQYF. CDR3 sequence (DNA): TGTGCCAGCAGTCCCAGAAGGTCGACCTACGAGCAGTACTTC.

This clonotype was counted at least ten times. The chain uses TRBV11-1 and TRBJ2-1, with 10 bases fitting TRBD2. V gave up 6 bases and J gave up 7 bases; unmatched junction bases: 6. The CDR3 consists of 14 residues. In germline, CDR1 is SGHAT, CDR2 FQDESV (reference sequence). CDR3 sequence: CASRTGTSANEQFF. CDR3 sequence (DNA): TGTGCCAGCAGGACCGGGACTAGCGCTAATGAGCAGTTCTTC.

This chain connects TRBV11-2 to TRBJ2-1; TRBD2 matches at 9 bases. This CDR3 is 14 amino acids long. CDR1 is SGHAT and CDR2 is FQNNGV in the germline V gene. J lost 9 bases, V lost 5 bases, and 8 bases had no gene match. The CDR3 region is CASSIAGVIIEQFF. DNA of the CDR3: TGTGCCAGCAGCATAGCGGGGGTAATTATTGAGCAGTTCTTC.

The V call is TRBV6-4, the J call TRBJ2-1; tentative D call: TRBD2 (5 bases). Germline V CDR1 and CDR2: MRHNA, SNTAGT. V lost 8 bases, J lost 2 bases, and 10 bases lay in between. The CDR3 extends over 13 amino acids. The DNA for the CDR3 is TGTGCCAGCTTGAGGGAGCCCTACAATGAGCAGTTCTTC. Translation gives CASLREPYNEQFF.

Worth noting for this clonotype: A much larger clone sits a single nucleotide away, making a read error possible. The gene calls are TRBV7-8 and TRBJ2-5; no reliable D call. This CDR3 contains 12 residues. Germline CDR1 and CDR2: SGHVS and FQNEAQ. Here the CDR3 reads CAISLGEVTQYF. The CDR3 DNA follows: TGTGCCATCAGCTTAGGAGAAGTGACCCAGTACTTC.

This clonotype has just a few counts. V gene TRBV6-6 combines with J gene TRBJ2-7; 9 bases match TRBD1. CDR1 and CDR2 from the germline V gene are MNHNY and SVGAGI (reference sequence). J gave up 2 bases and V 4 bases, and 12 bases lay outside the gene matches. This CDR3 is 17 amino acids long. The CDR3, as DNA: TGTGCCAGCAGTTCCACTCCCGGGACAGGGAGTCCCTACGAGCAGTACTTC. This codes for CASSSTPGTGSPYEQYF.

Concerning this clonotype: Germline and junction disagree at one end, which may indicate a read error. This chain connects TRBV4-3 to TRBJ2-4, with D hard to call. The CDR3 spans 17 residues. Germline V lookup: CDR1 LGHNA, CDR2 YSLEER. The CDR3, as DNA: TGCGCCAGCAGCCAAGATTTATGGCAGCTAGTCAAAAGCATTCAGTACTTC. Protein sequence: CASSQDLWQLVKSIQYF.

Notes on this clonotype: This may be a read error: a much more frequent sequence differs by one nucleotide. The J gene is TRBJ2-1, the V gene TRBV6-6; TRBD1 matches at 7 bases. There are 13 residues in the CDR3. Trimming removed 1 base from V and 10 bases from J; junction bases left unmatched: 4. From germline, CDR1 is MNHNY and CDR2 SVGAGI (reference sequence). The CDR3 nucleotides read TGTGCCAGCAGTTACTTACAGGGGAAGGAGCAGTTCTTC. This translates into CASSYLQGKEQFF.

This clonotype was seen at least ten times. V gene TRBV6-2 or TRBV6-3 combines with J gene TRBJ2-1; a weak D match, TRBD2 (10 bases). This CDR3 contains 22 residues. Trimming cost V 6 bases and J 10 bases, with 43 bases left between them. CDR1 MNHEY and CDR2 SVGEGT come from the germline V gene. The CDR3 sequence: CASRPPPGQGTSLSGRIYEQFF. The CDR3 DNA is TGTGCCAGCAGACCCCCCCCGGGACAGGGAACCAGTCTTAGCGGGAGGATTTACGAGCAGTTCTTC.

Points on this clonotype: A read error may explain this, as a much larger clone is one base away. The chain employs TRBV12-3 or TRBV12-4 and TRBJ2-6, with 14 bases that match TRBD2. The CDR3 loop spans 17 amino acids. The trim removed 3 bases at V and 3 bases at J, leaving 1 base unmatched. CDR3 in amino acids: CASSLTSGRVGANVLTF. The CDR3 DNA sequence: TGTGCCAGCAGTTTGACTAGCGGGAGGGTTGGGGCCAACGTCCTGACTTTC.

Many counts were recorded for this clonotype. The chain employs TRBV12-3 or TRBV12-4 and TRBJ2-5; D might be TRBD1 or TRBD2, each matching 5 bases. The CDR3 consists of 13 residues. V dropped 8 bases and J dropped 5 bases, with 15 bases sitting between them. The CDR3: CASHRGVSETQYF. The CDR3 DNA reads as TGTGCCAGCCACAGAGGGGTTTCGGAGACCCAGTACTTC.